This T cell receptor beta chain was recovered during a study of blood T cells in healthy people across ages. The CDR3 loop spans 14 amino acids. V shed 6 bases and J 6 bases; nucleotides not matched to a gene: 11. PCR was performed a second time for about 7 to 12 cycles using a sample-barcoded 5' primer and a J-beta primer mix. TCRdb used MiXCR to reprocess the 5' RACE reads, holding one entry per CDR3 protein. The sample has roughly 1,000,000 distinct CDR3 sequences; under 30% are singletons. The data also belong to a second study, concerning T cells of mothers and their children.

The sequence was obtained from a girl aged 2-10 years in good health. Sequencing used blood. V and J are TRBV12-3 or TRBV12-4 and TRBJ2-7; 7 bases are shared with TRBD2. CDR3 DNA sequence: TGTGCCAGCAGCCTAGACGGACGGGGGGTCGAGCAGTACTTC. The encoded protein is CASSLDGRGVEQYF.